This TCR beta chain was captured in a study of T cell repertoires in cytomegalovirus infection. Germline V gives CDR1 SGHAT, CDR2 FQDESV (reference sequence). V was cut by 3 bases and J by 5 bases, with 13 bases left in between. The CDR3 contains 14 residues. About this clonotype: The target antigen is unknown.

TCRdb re-analysed the reads in MiXCR, keeping a single row per CDR3 protein. The repertoire holds more than 300,000 distinct CDR3 sequences, with about a third as singletons. The gene calls are TRBV11-1 and TRBJ1-1; a weak D match, TRBD1 (6 bases). The receptor was isolated from a human donor in good health (CMV status not recorded). Some clones in this sample may be carry-over from other donors' samples. The material was cultured PBMCs, obtained from culture after CMV antigen stimulation. The DNA of the CDR3 is TGTGCCAGCAGCTTGAATCAGGGGATGACTGAAGCTTTCTTT. Translation gives CASSLNQGMTEAFF.